The clone carrying this T cell receptor beta chain was observed a handful of times. The target antigen is unknown. These data originate in a study of beta chain features in type 1 diabetes. Study-wide points: For Type 1 diabetes patients, all four CD4+ subsets carried TCRB CDR3s that were moderately but significantly shorter. Comparison showed that naive, central memory and Treg TCRB repertoires appeared more similar among patients than among healthy donors.

The isolated RNA, all of it, was reverse transcribed, so expressed TCRB transcripts were what got sequenced. Using immunoSEQ multiplex PCR, the repertoire was profiled, and TCRdb retains in-frame clones only, with some absent. The data contain roughly 240,000 clones, about 23% of them seen just once; the ten biggest clones take up approximately 0.011%. The CDR3 is 13 residues long. With 5 bases removed from V and 3 bases from J, the gap between germline ends came to 10 bases. CDR1 is MDHEN, CDR2 SYDVKM, per germline. The TCR sequence derives from a young woman with type 1 diabetes. This chain connects TRBV28 to TRBJ2-5, with a tentative D call TRBD2 (6 bases). The sample taken for sequencing was naive CD4+ T cells from blood. The CDR3 protein is CASSTVAEETQYF. CDR3 sequence (DNA): TGTGCCAGCAGTACCGTAGCGGAAGAGACCCAGTACTTC.